Below, 29 T cell receptor beta chains from the same sample are listed, as sequenced in a study of human T cells and chemical hapten exposure. Time point defined: patch test 3, about 24 weeks after DPC sensitization. The sample's treatment: therapeutic diphenylcyclopropenone sensitization with weekly scalp DPC. Using its own MiXCR run on the RACE reads, TCRdb lists one record per CDR3 protein. This table has tens of thousands of distinct CDR3 sequences, around 10% appearing once. This sample comprised whole blood, obtained in connection with sensitization to the hapten diphenylcyclopropenone (DPC). The receptor set was obtained from a woman aged 45-65 years with alopecia areata. Some clones in this sample may be carry-over from other donors' samples.

Ten or more counts support this clonotype. The rearrangement uses TRBV7-2 and TRBJ2-3, with TRBD1 identical over 8 bases. The germline V gene has CDR1 SGHTA and CDR2 FQGNSA. The CDR3 has 16 amino acids. Trimming cost V 2 bases and J 1 base; bases outside gene matches: 5. This CDR3 is CASSLTQQGGTDTQYF. The CDR3 DNA is TGTGCCAGCAGCTTAACTCAACAGGGGGGCACAGATACGCAGTATTTT.

This clonotype was picked up many times. One end of the junction fails to match germline, which may point to a read error. J is TRBJ2-2 and V is TRBV11-3; D possibly uses TRBD1 or TRBD2 (5 bases each). The CDR3 length is 16 residues. Germline loops: CDR1 SGHNT, CDR2 YENEEA. The CDR3 nucleotides read TGTGTCAGCAGCTTCCAGGGACCACGGGGCACCGGGGAGCTGTTTTTT. Its protein product is CVSSFQGPRGTGELFF. Complete variable domain (other parts from reference TRBV11-3 and TRBJ2-2): EAGVVQSPRYKIIEKKQPVAFWCNPISGHNTLYWYLQNLGQGPELLIRYENEEAVDDSQLPKDRFSAERLKGVDSTLKIQPAELGDSAVYLCVSSFQGPRGTGELFFGEGSRLTVL.

V usage is TRBV28 and J usage is TRBJ1-3; 7 bases match TRBD1. CDR3 length: 14 residues. Germline V lookup: CDR1 MDHEN, CDR2 SYDVKM. With 3 bases clipped from V and 4 bases from J, the junction kept 3 bases outside the gene matches. CDR3 DNA sequence: TGTGCCAGCAGTTTTACGGACAGGGGAAACACCATATATTTT. Translating it yields CASSFTDRGNTIYF.

V is TRBV7-9 and J is TRBJ2-4; no definite D call. Deletions cut 8 bases from V and 2 bases from J, with 10 bases between. Per germline, CDR1 SEHNR and CDR2 FQNEAQ (reference sequence). The CDR3 contains 13 residues. DNA of the CDR3: TGTGCCAGCCCTAGGGTTTCCAAAAACATTCAGTACTTC. This encodes CASPRVSKNIQYF.

V and J are TRBV29-1 and TRBJ2-7, with 7 bases that match TRBD2. V trimming: 7 bases; J trimming: 0 bases; junction bases outside the gene matches: 6. Germline V gives CDR1 SQVTM, CDR2 ANQGSEA. The CDR3 extends over 13 amino acids. CDR3 bases: TGCAGCGCCCAGCGGGGTCCCTCCTACGAGCAGTACTTC. Protein product: CSAQRGPSYEQYF.

This clonotype has more than one count but fewer than ten. The rearrangement joins TRBV29-1 to TRBJ1-1, with a weak D call TRBD1 (6 bases). The CDR3 contains 11 residues. The ends were cut back, 8 bases at V and 8 bases at J, with 15 bases in the middle. The germline CDR1 and CDR2 sequences are SQVTM and ANQGSEA. The CDR3: CSPRGSREAFF. Here the CDR3 DNA reads TGCAGCCCCAGGGGTTCGAGGGAAGCTTTCTTT.

The J gene is TRBJ2-7, the V gene TRBV20-1; D gene ambiguous. Germline V lookup: CDR1 DFQATT, CDR2 SNEGSKA (reference sequence). Trimming took off 8 bases at V and 3 bases at J, with 11 bases between the two ends. This CDR3 comprises 11 residues. Here the CDR3 reads CSPHSRYEQYF. The CDR3 region has the DNA TGCAGTCCACACTCCCGCTACGAGCAGTACTTC.

This clonotype was detected many times. The chain recombines TRBV7-9 with TRBJ1-5; tentatively, D is TRBD1 (6 bases). The CDR3 has 14 amino acids. The germline CDR1 and CDR2 sequences are SEHNR and FQNEAQ (reference sequence). V was clipped by 3 bases and J by 7 bases, with 13 bases between them. In DNA form, the CDR3 reads TGTGCCAGCAGCTTGTCGGGGGCGCAACAGCCCCAGCATTTT. The encoded protein is CASSLSGAQQPQHF.

This clonotype was seen at least ten times. The V and J genes are TRBV6-2 or TRBV6-3 and TRBJ2-5; D is unresolved. Germline V gene sequence: CDR1 MNHEY, CDR2 SVGEGT. The length of the CDR3 is 11 residues. Trimming stripped 5 bases from V and 7 bases from J, with 8 bases between. CDR3 sequence: CASSPGRTQYF. As DNA, the CDR3 is TGTGCCAGCAGTCCTGGTCGGACCCAGTACTTC.

The chain links TRBV12-3 or TRBV12-4 to TRBJ2-7; TRBD2 aligns across 7 bases. The V segment lost 3 bases and the J segment 3 bases; nucleotides outside the gene matches: 5. The CDR3 has 14 amino acids. Here the CDR3 DNA reads TGTGCCAGCAGTTTCCGGCGGGAGAGCTACGAGCAGTACTTC. This gives the protein CASSFRRESYEQYF.

This clonotype was recorded at least ten times. The chain joins TRBV12-3 or TRBV12-4 to TRBJ2-6; the match to TRBD1 covers 12 bases. V gave up 8 bases and J gave up 1 base; unmatched junction bases: 9. This CDR3 region has 18 residues. The CDR3 loop is CASVPGTGGASGANVLTF. Here the CDR3 DNA reads TGTGCCAGCGTCCCCGGGACAGGGGGCGCGTCTGGGGCCAACGTCCTGACTTTC.

The chain couples TRBV20-1 to TRBJ1-4; TRBD1 matches at 9 bases. V lost 8 bases, J lost 12 bases, and 7 bases stayed unmatched. Germline V gene lookup returns CDR1 DFQATT and CDR2 SNEGSKA (reference sequence). The CDR3 has 11 amino acids. DNA of the CDR3: TGCAGTCCCATGGACAGGGGAGAACTGTTTTTT. Translation: CSPMDRGELFF.

This clonotype turned up a few times. V is TRBV21-1 and J is TRBJ1-4. TRBV21-1 is listed as a pseudogene. CDR3 length: 13 amino acids. CDR3 loop: CASNKPTNEKLFF. In nucleotides, the CDR3 is TGTGCCAGCAACAAACCAACTAATGAAAAACTGTTTTTT.

The chain has TRBV19 and TRBJ2-2; weak D call: TRBD2 (6 bases). The CDR3 is 17 residues long. The V end lost 7 bases, the J end lost 6 bases, and 24 bases lay between the germline ends. Germline CDR1 and CDR2: LNHDA and SQIVND (reference sequence). CDR3: CASMATSGLKRAGELFF. The CDR3 DNA is TGTGCCAGTATGGCGACAAGCGGACTAAAGAGGGCCGGGGAGCTGTTTTTT.

The chain uses TRBV28 and TRBJ1-1, with 7 bases aligning to TRBD1. The V and J ends lost 10 bases and 5 bases, in that order; junction bases with no gene match: 19. The CDR3 loop spans 16 amino acids. In germline, CDR1 is MDHEN, CDR2 SYDVKM. The CDR3 protein is CATFPFPQGVQTEAFF. In nucleotides, the CDR3 is TGTGCCACTTTCCCCTTCCCCCAGGGGGTGCAAACTGAAGCTTTCTTT.

The chain uses TRBV10-1 and TRBJ1-1; D is undetermined. In germline, CDR1 is WNHNN, CDR2 SYGVQD (reference sequence). The CDR3 consists of 12 residues. The V gene lost 9 bases and the J gene lost 0 bases, with 8 bases spanning the gap. The CDR3 reads CASEDMNTEAFF. The CDR3 DNA reads TGCGCCAGTGAGGATATGAACACTGAAGCTTTCTTT.

The table lists this clonotype with many counts. The J gene is TRBJ1-1, the V gene TRBV29-1; D is unresolved. V lost 4 bases to trimming and J lost 0 bases, with 3 bases between them. The germline V gene encodes CDR1 SQVTM and CDR2 ANQGSEA. The CDR3 length is 11 residues. CDR3: CSVAVNTEAFF. For the CDR3, the DNA is TGCAGCGTTGCGGTGAACACTGAAGCTTTCTTT.

This clonotype showed up many times. J is TRBJ2-2 and V is TRBV6-2 or TRBV6-3, with 8 bases aligning to TRBD2. This CDR3 has 13 residues. Germline lookup yields CDR1 MNHEY and CDR2 SVGEGT. The V segment lost 10 bases and the J segment 7 bases; nucleotides outside the gene matches: 8. DNA for the CDR3: TGTGCCACCATTACTAGCGGTAACGGGGAGCTGTTTTTT. It codes for CATITSGNGELFF.

The chain is built from TRBV28 and TRBJ2-1; D gene uncertain. This CDR3 contains 11 residues. The V end was cut by 7 bases, the J end by 7 bases, with 8 bases between. CDR1 is MDHEN and CDR2 is SYDVKM in the germline V gene. The CDR3 spells CASTLGNEQFF. CDR3 in DNA: TGTGCCAGCACCCTGGGGAATGAGCAGTTCTTC.

Note on this clonotype: A single base separates this from a much larger clone, so it may be a read error. The J gene is TRBJ1-5, the V gene TRBV6-6; the D is unclear. The germline CDR1 and CDR2 sequences are MNHNY and SVGAGI (reference sequence). The V and J ends lost 7 bases and 0 bases respectively, with 10 bases between them. This CDR3 has 14 amino acids. The CDR3 sequence: CASMGNYSNQPQHF. In DNA form, the CDR3 reads TGTGCCAGCATGGGGAACTATAGCAATCAGCCCCAGCATTTT.

CDR3 region: CASSYSIGSEAFF. The CDR3 DNA reads as TGTGCCAGCAGTTACTCGATTGGGAGTGAAGCTTTCTTT. The rearrangement joins TRBV6-6 to TRBJ1-1; D ambiguous. The germline V and J ends were trimmed by 0 bases and 7 bases, with 9 bases remaining between them. Germline V gene lookup returns CDR1 MNHNY and CDR2 SVGAGI (reference sequence). The CDR3 extends over 13 amino acids.

Of note for this clonotype: Germline and junction disagree at one end, which may indicate a read error. This chain links TRBV7-2 with TRBJ2-7; D is unclear. This CDR3 contains 11 residues. CDR1 is SGHTA, CDR2 FQGNSA, per germline. CDR3 loop: CVSSANYEQYF. The CDR3 DNA sequence: TGTGTCAGCAGCGCGAACTACGAGCAGTACTTC.

CDR3 nucleotide sequence: TGCGCCAGCAGCTTGGATCCTGCAGGCCAGAACTATGGCTACACCTTC. Its translation is CASSLDPAGQNYGYTF. The rearrangement joins TRBV5-1 to TRBJ1-2, with D unresolved. The CDR3 covers 16 residues. Trimming left V 0 bases short and J 2 bases short, with 14 bases between. Germline loops: CDR1 SGHRS, CDR2 YFSETQ. Using reference TRBV5-1 and TRBJ1-2 for the parts outside the CDR3, the full variable domain is KAGVTQTPRYLIKTRGQQVTLSCSPISGHRSVSWYQQTPGQGLQFLFEYFSETQRNKGNFPGRFSGRQFSNSRSEMNVSTLELGDSALYLCASSLDPAGQNYGYTFGSGTRLTVV.

The chain couples TRBV6-6 to TRBJ2-5, with a possible D match to TRBD2 (6 bases). Trimming removed 6 bases at V and 2 bases at J, with 16 bases between. CDR1 and CDR2 (germline): MNHNY, SVGAGI (reference sequence). CDR3 length: 15 amino acids. CDR3 sequence: CASSRRRGVQETQYF. Written as DNA, the CDR3 is TGTGCCAGCAGCCGACGGCGGGGCGTTCAAGAGACCCAGTACTTC.

This clonotype has just a few counts. The V and J genes are TRBV7-2 and TRBJ2-1; D unresolved. Germline loops: CDR1 SGHTA, CDR2 FQGNSA. CDR3 length: 14 amino acids. V was trimmed by 5 bases and J by 10 bases, leaving 18 bases between them. The CDR3 reads CASSPDLVSREQFF. CDR3 sequence (DNA): TGTGCCAGCAGCCCAGACCTAGTATCAAGGGAGCAGTTCTTC. The whole variable domain, remainder taken from reference TRBV7-2 and TRBJ2-1, is GAGVSQSPSNKVTEKGKDVELRCDPISGHTALYWYRQSLGQGLEFLIYFQGNSAPDKSGLPSDRFSAERTGGSVSTLTIQRTQQEDSAVYLCASSPDLVSREQFFGPGTRLTVL.

The V gene is TRBV28, the J gene TRBJ1-1; D not certain. The V end lost 3 bases, the J end lost 10 bases, and 15 bases lay between the germline ends. The CDR3 contains 13 residues. The germline CDR1 and CDR2 sequences are MDHEN and SYDVKM. The CDR3: CASSFGATVTAFF. For the CDR3, the DNA is TGTGCCAGCAGTTTTGGAGCCACGGTGACAGCTTTCTTT.

The V call is TRBV7-8, the J call TRBJ1-4, with 9 bases lining up with TRBD1. Germline-derived CDR1 and CDR2 are SGHVS and FQNEAQ. The length of the CDR3 is 16 residues. V was clipped by 1 base and J by 5 bases; unmatched bases: 5. The CDR3 loop reads CASSLGAGTGNEKLFF. As DNA, the CDR3 is TGTGCCAGCAGCTTAGGAGCCGGGACAGGGAATGAAAAACTGTTTTTT.

There are many counts of this clonotype. The V gene is TRBV6-2 or TRBV6-3, the J gene TRBJ1-1; TRBD1 agrees at 8 bases. The V gene end was trimmed by 6 bases and the J gene end by 1 base; junction bases not matched to a gene: 4. CDR1 and CDR2 (germline): MNHEY, SVGEGT. There are 14 residues in the CDR3. CDR3 sequence reads: CASRRTGRNTEAFF. The CDR3 nucleotides are TGTGCCAGCAGAAGGACAGGGAGGAACACTGAAGCTTTCTTT.

The sample holds many counts of this clonotype. The chain carries TRBV20-1 and TRBJ2-1; 8 positions agree with TRBD2. This CDR3 is built from 15 residues. Germline loops: CDR1 DFQATT, CDR2 SNEGSKA (reference sequence). The J segment lost 6 bases and the V segment lost 6 bases, leaving 13 bases of the junction unmatched. CDR3 coding DNA: TGCAGTGCCCGTGACGGGGGGGAGGCCAGCAATGAGCAGTTCTTC. It yields the protein CSARDGGEASNEQFF.